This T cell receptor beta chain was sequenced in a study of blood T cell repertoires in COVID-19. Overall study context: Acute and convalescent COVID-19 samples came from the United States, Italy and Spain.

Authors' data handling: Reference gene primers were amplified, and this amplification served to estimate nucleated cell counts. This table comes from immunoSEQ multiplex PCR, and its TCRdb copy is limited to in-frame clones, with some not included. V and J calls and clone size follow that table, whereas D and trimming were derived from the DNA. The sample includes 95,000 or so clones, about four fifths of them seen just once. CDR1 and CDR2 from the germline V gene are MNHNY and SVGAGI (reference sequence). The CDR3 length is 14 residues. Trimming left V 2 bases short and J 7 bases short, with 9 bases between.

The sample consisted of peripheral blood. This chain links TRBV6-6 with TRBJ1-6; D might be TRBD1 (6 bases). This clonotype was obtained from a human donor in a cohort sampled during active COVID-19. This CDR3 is CASSYGQYNSPLHF. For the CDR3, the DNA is TGTGCCAGCAGTTACGGACAGTACAATTCACCCCTCCACTTT.